The 5 T cell receptor beta chains in this list originate from one sample, sequenced in a study of CD8 T cells in Susac syndrome. Random hexamers were used to reverse transcribe an amount of roughly 0.45 to 1 ug RNA. MiXCR, run by TCRdb on the immunoSEQ multiplex PCR reads, gives a single entry per CDR3 protein. The sample records roughly 80,000 distinct CDR3 sequences, over 75% being singletons. The sequenced material came from CD8+ T cells from PBMCs. The receptors come from a human donor with multiple sclerosis.

This clonotype was observed once. This chain uses TRBV9 with TRBJ1-2; D is uncertain. The CDR3 contains 13 residues. The germline gives CDR1 SGDLS, CDR2 YYNGEE. The germline V and J ends were trimmed by 1 base and 2 bases, with 6 bases remaining between them. This CDR3 is CASSVKINYGYTF. CDR3 sequence (DNA): TGTGCCAGCAGCGTAAAGATAAACTATGGCTACACCTTC. Complete variable domain (other parts from reference TRBV9 and TRBJ1-2): DSGVTQTPKHLITATGQRVTLRCSPRSGDLSVYWYQQSLDQGLQFLIQYYNGEERAKGNILERFSAQQFPDLHSELNLSSLELGDSALYFCASSVKINYGYTFGSGTRLTVV.

J is TRBJ2-7 and V is TRBV7-2; TRBD1 matches 9 bases. The CDR3 runs 15 residues. Germline V CDR1 and CDR2: SGHTA, FQGNSA. J lost 4 bases, V lost 5 bases, and 9 bases had no gene match. CDR3 protein: CASSPAATGGYEQYF. The CDR3, as DNA: TGTGCCAGCAGCCCGGCCGCGACAGGGGGATACGAGCAGTACTTC. Full variable domain (remainder filled in from reference TRBV7-2 and TRBJ2-7): GAGVSQSPSNKVTEKGKDVELRCDPISGHTALYWYRQSLGQGLEFLIYFQGNSAPDKSGLPSDRFSAERTGGSVSTLTIQRTQQEDSAVYLCASSPAATGGYEQYFGPGTRLTVT.

The chain is built from TRBV7-9 and TRBJ1-2, with D possibly TRBD1 on 6 matching bases. With 5 bases removed from V and 4 bases from J, the gap between germline ends came to 14 bases. The CDR3 sequence is 14 residues long. Germline loops: CDR1 SEHNR, CDR2 FQNEAQ (reference sequence). The CDR3 loop is CASSPTTGTYGYTF. The CDR3 DNA follows: TGTGCCAGCAGCCCCACGACAGGAACCTATGGCTACACCTTC.

The J gene is TRBJ2-1, the V gene TRBV9, with 7 bases matching TRBD1. The CDR3 has 16 amino acids. The trim removed 2 bases at V and 0 bases at J, leaving 5 bases unmatched. Germline lookup yields CDR1 SGDLS and CDR2 YYNGEE. The CDR3 coding sequence is TGTGCCAGCAGCGTCATGGACAGGAGCTCCTACAATGAGCAGTTCTTC. As protein: CASSVMDRSSYNEQFF.

The chain employs TRBV28 and TRBJ1-5, with D perhaps matching TRBD1 (6 bases). The length of the CDR3 is 16 residues. The germline CDR1 and CDR2 sequences are MDHEN and SYDVKM. V was clipped by 5 bases and J by 0 bases, with 14 bases between them. The CDR3 spells CASSPPWTDSNQPQHF. The CDR3 DNA reads as TGTGCCAGCAGTCCCCCCTGGACAGATAGCAATCAGCCCCAGCATTTT.